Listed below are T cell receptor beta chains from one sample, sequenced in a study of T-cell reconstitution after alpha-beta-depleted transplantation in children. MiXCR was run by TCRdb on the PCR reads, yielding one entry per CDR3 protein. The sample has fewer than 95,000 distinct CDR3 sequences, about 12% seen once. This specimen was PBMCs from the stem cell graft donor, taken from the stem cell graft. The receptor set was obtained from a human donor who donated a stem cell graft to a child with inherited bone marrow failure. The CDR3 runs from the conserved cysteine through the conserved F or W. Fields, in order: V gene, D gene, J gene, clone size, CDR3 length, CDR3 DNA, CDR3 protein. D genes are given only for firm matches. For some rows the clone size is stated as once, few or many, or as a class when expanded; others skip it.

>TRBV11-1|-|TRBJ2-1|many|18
TGTGCCAGCAGCTCCACACCCGGTCGAAAACAATTTATAACAGAGCAGTTCTTC
CASSSTPGRKQFITEQFF
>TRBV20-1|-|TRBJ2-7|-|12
TGCAGTGCCCCCCGGGCCGTGCGGGAGCAGTACTTC
CSAPRAVREQYF
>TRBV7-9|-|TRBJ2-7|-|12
TGTGCCAGCAGCTTAACCTATGGCGAGCAGTACTTC
CASSLTYGEQYF
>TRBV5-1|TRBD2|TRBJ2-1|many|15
TGCGCCAGCAGCTTGGGCGGGAGATGGAACAATGAGCAGTTCTTC
CASSLGGRWNNEQFF
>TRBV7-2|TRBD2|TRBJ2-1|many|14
TGTGCCAGCAGCTTCGACCTAGCGGGAACTGAGCAGTTCTTC
CASSFDLAGTEQFF
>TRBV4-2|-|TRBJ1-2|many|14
TGTGCCAGCAGCCGACTTGGGGCAAGTGATGGCTACACCTTC
CASSRLGASDGYTF
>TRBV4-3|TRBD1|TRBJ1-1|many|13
TGCGCCAGCAGTACAGGGGTAGGCACTGAAGCTTTCTTT
CASSTGVGTEAFF
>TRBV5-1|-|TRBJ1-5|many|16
TGCGCCAGCAGCTTGGGGCAGGGAGGTAGCAATCAGCCCCAGCATTTT
CASSLGQGGSNQPQHF
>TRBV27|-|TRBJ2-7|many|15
TGTGCCAGCAGCTATCGTTGGAGCGGGCCCTACGAGCAGTACTTC
CASSYRWSGPYEQYF
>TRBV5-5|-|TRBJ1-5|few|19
TGTGCCAGCAGCGTGGGAGACAGGAAAGGAGGATACGGCAATCAGCCCCAGCATTTT
CASSVGDRKGGYGNQPQHF
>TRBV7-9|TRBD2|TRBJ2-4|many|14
TGTGCCAGCAGCTTAGAGGACAGCGGGAGCATTCAGTACTTC
CASSLEDSGSIQYF
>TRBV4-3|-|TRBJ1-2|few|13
TGCGCCAGCAGCCAAGAGTGGGGACTTGGCTACACCTTC
CASSQEWGLGYTF
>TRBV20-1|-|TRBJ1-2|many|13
TGCAGTGCTAGAGACCAATCTAACTATGGCTACACCTTC
CSARDQSNYGYTF
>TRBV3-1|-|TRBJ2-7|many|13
TGTGCCAGCAGCCCGCGAGACAGCTACGAGCAGTACTTC
CASSPRDSYEQYF
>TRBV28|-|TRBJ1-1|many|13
TGTGCCAGCAGTTTAAGAGATAACACTGAAGCTTTCTTT
CASSLRDNTEAFF
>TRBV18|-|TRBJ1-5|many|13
TGTGCCAGCTCACCCGGAGATAATTGGCCCCAGCATTTT
CASSPGDNWPQHF
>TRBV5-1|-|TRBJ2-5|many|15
TGCGCCAGCAGCTCGGCCCTTACGATGGAAGAGACCCAGTACTTC
CASSSALTMEETQYF
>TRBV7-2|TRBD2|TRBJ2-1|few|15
TGTGCCAGCAGCCGGACTAGCGGGAGCCACAATGAGCAGTTCTTC
CASSRTSGSHNEQFF
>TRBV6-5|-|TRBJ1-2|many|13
TGTGCCAGCAGTTACGGGGGGCGAGAGGGCTACACCTTC
CASSYGGREGYTF
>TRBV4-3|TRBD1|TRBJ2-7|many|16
TGCGCCAGCAGCCAAGGAGCCGGGACAGGGGGATACGAGCAGTACTTC
CASSQGAGTGGYEQYF
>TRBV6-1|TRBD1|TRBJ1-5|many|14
TGTGCCAGCAGAGGACAGGGTATCAATCAGCCCCAGCATTTT
CASRGQGINQPQHF
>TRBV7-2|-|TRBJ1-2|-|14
TGTGCCAGCAGCCGCCTAGAAAGGTTGGGCGGCTACACCTTC
CASSRLERLGGYTF
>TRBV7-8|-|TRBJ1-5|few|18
TGTGCCAGCAGCCCAGAACCGGGCCCTCTTCCCCTAGATCAGCCCCAGCATTTT
CASSPEPGPLPLDQPQHF
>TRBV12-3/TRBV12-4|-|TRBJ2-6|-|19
TGTACCCGCAGTAGAAACCCTGGGGACCTAAGCTCTGGGGCCAACGTCCTGACTTTC
CTRSRNPGDLSSGANVLTF
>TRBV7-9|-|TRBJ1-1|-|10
TGTGCCAGCAGCCGCGCAGAAGCTTTCTTT
CASSRAEAFF
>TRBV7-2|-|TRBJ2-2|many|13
TGTGCCAGCAGCTTAGTGAAAACCGGGGAGCTGTTTTTT
CASSLVKTGELFF
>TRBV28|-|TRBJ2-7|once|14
TGTGCCAGCGCCCGCGCGGGGACCTCCTACGAGCAGTACTTC
CASARAGTSYEQYF
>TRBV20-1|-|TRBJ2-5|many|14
TGCAGTGTTCCTCCCTTCGGGGGGCAGGAGACCCAGTACTTC
CSVPPFGGQETQYF
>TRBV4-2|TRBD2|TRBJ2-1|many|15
TGTGCCAGCAGCCAAGTTCTAGCGGGGGCCAATGAGCAGTTCTTC
CASSQVLAGANEQFF
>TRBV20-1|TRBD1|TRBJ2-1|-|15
TGCAGTGATAGTCTACCGGGACAGGGGGCGGGAGAGCAGTTCTTC
CSDSLPGQGAGEQFF